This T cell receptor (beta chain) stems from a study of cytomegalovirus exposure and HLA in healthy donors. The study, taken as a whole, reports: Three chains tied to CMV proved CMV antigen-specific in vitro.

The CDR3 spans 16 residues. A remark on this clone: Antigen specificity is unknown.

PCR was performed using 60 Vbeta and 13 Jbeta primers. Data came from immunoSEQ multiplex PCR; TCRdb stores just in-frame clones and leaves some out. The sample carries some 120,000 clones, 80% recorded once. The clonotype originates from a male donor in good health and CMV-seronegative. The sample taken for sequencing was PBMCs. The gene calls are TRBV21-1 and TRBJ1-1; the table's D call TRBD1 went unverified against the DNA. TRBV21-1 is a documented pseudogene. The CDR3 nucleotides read TGTGCCAGCAGTCCGGGACAGGGAATCCTGAACACTGAAGCTTTCTTT. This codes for CASSPGQGILNTEAFF.